The clone carrying this T cell receptor beta chain was seen ten or more times. No antigen is known for it. This entry is derived from a study of CD8 T cells in ankylosing spondylitis. The CDR3 covers 14 residues. Per germline, CDR1 SEHNR and CDR2 FQNEAQ (reference sequence). The germline V and J ends were trimmed by 6 bases and 0 bases, with 9 bases remaining between them. Whole-study results and caveats: A TCR beta motif of eight or nine highly homologous variants seemed to mark ankylosing spondylitis blood.

Making the TCR beta libraries involved quantitative 5'-RACE with molecular barcodes. MiXCR was run by TCRdb on the 5' RACE reads, yielding one entry per CDR3 protein. The table lists around 770,000 distinct CDR3 sequences, 15% to 20% of them singletons. The chain links TRBV7-9 to TRBJ2-1, with D unclear. This clonotype was obtained from a male donor with ankylosing spondylitis. The sequencing sample was made of blood, either unsorted or a sorted T cell fraction (not recorded which). The CDR3 spells CASSLSDSYNEQFF. In nucleotides, the CDR3 is TGTGCCAGCAGTCTAAGTGACTCCTACAATGAGCAGTTCTTC.